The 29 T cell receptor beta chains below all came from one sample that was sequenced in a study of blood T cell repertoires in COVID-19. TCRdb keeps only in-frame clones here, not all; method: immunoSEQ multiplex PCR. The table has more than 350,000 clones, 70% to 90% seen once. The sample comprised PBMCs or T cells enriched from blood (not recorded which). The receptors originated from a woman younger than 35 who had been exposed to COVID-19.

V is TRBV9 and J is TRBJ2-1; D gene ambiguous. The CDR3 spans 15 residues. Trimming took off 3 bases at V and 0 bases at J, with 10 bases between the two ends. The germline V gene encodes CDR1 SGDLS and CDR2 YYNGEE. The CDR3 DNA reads TGTGCCAGCAGCGGCGACACCTTCTCCTACAATGAGCAGTTCTTC. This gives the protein CASSGDTFSYNEQFF.

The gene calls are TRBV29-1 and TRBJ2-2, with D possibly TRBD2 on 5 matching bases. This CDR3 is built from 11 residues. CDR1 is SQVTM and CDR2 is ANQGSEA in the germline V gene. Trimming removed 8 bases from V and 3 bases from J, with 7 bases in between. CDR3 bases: TGCAGCTCGAGGGACACCGGGGAGCTGTTTTTT. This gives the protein CSSRDTGELFF.

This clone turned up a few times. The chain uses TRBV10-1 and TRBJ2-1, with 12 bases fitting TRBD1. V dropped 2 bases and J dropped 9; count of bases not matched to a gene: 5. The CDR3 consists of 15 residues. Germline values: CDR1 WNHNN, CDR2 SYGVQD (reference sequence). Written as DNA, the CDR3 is TGCGCCAGCAGTGAGGGGGGGACAGGGGGCTGTGAGCAGTTCTTC. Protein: CASSEGGTGGCEQFF.

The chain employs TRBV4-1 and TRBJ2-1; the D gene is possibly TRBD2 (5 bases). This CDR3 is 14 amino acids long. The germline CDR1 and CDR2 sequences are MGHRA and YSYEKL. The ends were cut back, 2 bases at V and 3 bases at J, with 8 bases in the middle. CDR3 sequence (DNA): TGCGCCAGCAGCCAATCGGGGAGCTACAATGAGCAGTTCTTC. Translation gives CASSQSGSYNEQFF.

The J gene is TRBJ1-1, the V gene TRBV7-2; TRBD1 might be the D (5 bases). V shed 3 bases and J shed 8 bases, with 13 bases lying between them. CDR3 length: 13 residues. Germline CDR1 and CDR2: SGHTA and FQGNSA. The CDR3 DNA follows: TGTGCCAGCAGCTTGGGTAGGGGAAGAGAAGCTTTCTTT. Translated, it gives CASSLGRGREAFF. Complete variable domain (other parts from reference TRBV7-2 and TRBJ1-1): GAGVSQSPSNKVTEKGKDVELRCDPISGHTALYWYRQSLGQGLEFLIYFQGNSAPDKSGLPSDRFSAERTGGSVSTLTIQRTQQEDSAVYLCASSLGRGREAFFGQGTRLTVV.

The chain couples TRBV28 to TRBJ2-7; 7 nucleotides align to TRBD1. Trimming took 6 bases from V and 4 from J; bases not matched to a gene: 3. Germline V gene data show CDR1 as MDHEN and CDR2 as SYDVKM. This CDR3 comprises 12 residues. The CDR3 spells CASRPGQYEQYF. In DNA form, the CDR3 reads TGTGCCAGCAGACCGGGACAGTACGAGCAGTACTTC.

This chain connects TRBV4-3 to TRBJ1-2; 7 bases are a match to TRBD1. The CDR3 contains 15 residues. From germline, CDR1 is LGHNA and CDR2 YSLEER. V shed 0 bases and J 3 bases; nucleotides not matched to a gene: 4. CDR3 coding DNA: TGCGCCAGCAGCCAAGATTGGGGACAGTACTATGGCTACACCTTC. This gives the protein CASSQDWGQYYGYTF.

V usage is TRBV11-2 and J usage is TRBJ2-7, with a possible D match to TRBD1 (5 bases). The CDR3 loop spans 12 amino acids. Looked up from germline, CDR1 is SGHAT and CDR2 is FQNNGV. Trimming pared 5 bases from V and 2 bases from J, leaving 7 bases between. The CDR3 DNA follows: TGTGCCAGCAGCAAAGGGGCCTACGAGCAGTACTTC. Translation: CASSKGAYEQYF.

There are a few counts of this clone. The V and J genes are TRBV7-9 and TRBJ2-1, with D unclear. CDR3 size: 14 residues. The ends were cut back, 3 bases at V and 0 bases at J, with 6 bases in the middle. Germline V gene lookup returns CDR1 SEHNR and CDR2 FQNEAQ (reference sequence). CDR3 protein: CASSLTFSYNEQFF. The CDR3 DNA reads TGTGCCAGCAGCTTGACTTTCTCCTACAATGAGCAGTTCTTC.

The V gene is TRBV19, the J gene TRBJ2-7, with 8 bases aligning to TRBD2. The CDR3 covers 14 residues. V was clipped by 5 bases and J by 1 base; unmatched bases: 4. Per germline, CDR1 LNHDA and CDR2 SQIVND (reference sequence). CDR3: CASSYLAGSYEQYF. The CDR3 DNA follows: TGTGCCAGTAGTTACCTAGCGGGTTCCTACGAGCAGTACTTC.

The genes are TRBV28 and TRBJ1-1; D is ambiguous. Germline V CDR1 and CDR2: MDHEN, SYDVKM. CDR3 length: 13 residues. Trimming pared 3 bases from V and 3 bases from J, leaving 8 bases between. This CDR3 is CASSFRVDTEAFF. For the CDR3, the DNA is TGTGCCAGCAGTTTCCGGGTTGACACTGAAGCTTTCTTT.

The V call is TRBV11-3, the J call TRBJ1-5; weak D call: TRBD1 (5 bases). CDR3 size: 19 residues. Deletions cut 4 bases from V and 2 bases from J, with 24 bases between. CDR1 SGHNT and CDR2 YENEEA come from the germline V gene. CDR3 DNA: TGTGCCAGCAGCTCATGGAACGGGCAGGGCTTTCATTGCAATCAGCCCCAGCATTTT. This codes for CASSSWNGQGFHCNQPQHF.

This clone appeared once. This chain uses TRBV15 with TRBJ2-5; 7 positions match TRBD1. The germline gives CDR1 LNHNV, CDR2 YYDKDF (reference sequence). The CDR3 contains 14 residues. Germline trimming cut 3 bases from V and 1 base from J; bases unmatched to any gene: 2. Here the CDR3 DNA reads TGTGCCACCAGCAGGACAGGGATCCAAGAGACCCAGTACTTC. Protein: CATSRTGIQETQYF.

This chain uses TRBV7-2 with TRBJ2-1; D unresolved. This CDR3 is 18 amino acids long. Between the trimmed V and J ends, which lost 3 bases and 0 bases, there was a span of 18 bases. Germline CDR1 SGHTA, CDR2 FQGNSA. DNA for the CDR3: TGTGCCAGCAGCTTGGTTGGTTCAACATGGAGCTCCTACAATGAGCAGTTCTTC. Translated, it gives CASSLVGSTWSSYNEQFF. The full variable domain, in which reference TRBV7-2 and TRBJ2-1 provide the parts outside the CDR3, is GAGVSQSPSNKVTEKGKDVELRCDPISGHTALYWYRQSLGQGLEFLIYFQGNSAPDKSGLPSDRFSAERTGGSVSTLTIQRTQQEDSAVYLCASSLVGSTWSSYNEQFFGPGTRLTVL.

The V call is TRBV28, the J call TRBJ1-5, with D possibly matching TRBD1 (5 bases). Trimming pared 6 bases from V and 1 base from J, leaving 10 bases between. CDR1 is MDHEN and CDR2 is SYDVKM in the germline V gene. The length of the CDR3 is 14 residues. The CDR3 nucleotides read TGTGCCAGCAGCCGACAGCAAAGCAATCAGCCCCAGCATTTT. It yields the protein CASSRQQSNQPQHF.

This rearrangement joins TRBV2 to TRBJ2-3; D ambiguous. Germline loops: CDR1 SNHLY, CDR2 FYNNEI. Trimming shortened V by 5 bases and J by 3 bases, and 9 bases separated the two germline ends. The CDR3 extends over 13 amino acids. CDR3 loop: CASSRLETDTQYF. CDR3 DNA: TGTGCCAGCAGTCGGCTAGAGACAGATACGCAGTATTTT.

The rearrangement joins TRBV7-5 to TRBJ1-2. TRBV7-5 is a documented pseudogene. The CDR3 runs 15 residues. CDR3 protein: CVRSIKRGGKNGYTF. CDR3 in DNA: TGTGTCAGAAGCATAAAAAGGGGCGGGAAGAATGGCTACACCTTC.

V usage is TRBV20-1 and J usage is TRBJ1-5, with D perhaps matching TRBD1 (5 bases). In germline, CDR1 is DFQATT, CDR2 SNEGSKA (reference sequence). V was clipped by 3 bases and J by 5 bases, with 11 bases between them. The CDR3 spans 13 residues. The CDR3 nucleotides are TGCAGTGCTAGTTTGGAACAGGATCAGCCCCAGCATTTT. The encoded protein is CSASLEQDQPQHF.

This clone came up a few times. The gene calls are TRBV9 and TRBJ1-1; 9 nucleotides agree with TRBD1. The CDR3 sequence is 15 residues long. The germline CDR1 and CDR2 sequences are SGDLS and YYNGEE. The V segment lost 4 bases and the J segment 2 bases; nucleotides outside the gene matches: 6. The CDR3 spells CASSKGQGLNTEAFF. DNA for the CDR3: TGTGCCAGCAGCAAGGGACAGGGTCTAAACACTGAAGCTTTCTTT.

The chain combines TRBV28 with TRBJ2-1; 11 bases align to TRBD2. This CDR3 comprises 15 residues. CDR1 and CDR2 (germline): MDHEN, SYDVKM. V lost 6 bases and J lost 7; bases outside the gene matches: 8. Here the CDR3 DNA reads TGTGCCAGCAGCATAGCGGGAGGGCCCTTGAATGAGCAGTTCTTC. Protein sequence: CASSIAGGPLNEQFF. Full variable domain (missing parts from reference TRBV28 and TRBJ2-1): DVKVTQSSRYLVKRTGEKVFLECVQDMDHENMFWYRQDPGLGLRLIYFSYDVKMKEKGDIPEGYSVSREKKERFSLILESASTNQTSMYLCASSIAGGPLNEQFFGPGTRLTVL.

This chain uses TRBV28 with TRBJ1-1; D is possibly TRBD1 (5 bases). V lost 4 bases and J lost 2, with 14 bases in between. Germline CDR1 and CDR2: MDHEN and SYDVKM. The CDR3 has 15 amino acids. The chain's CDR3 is CASSSPREANTEAFF. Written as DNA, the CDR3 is TGTGCCAGCAGTTCGCCCAGGGAAGCCAACACTGAAGCTTTCTTT.

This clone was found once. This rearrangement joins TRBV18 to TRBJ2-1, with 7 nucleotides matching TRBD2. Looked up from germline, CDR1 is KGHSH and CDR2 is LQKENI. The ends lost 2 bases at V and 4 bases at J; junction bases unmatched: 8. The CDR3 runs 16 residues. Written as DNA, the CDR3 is TGTGCCAGCTCACCAAGTGGGGCGGGAGCATACAATGAGCAGTTCTTC. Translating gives CASSPSGAGAYNEQFF.

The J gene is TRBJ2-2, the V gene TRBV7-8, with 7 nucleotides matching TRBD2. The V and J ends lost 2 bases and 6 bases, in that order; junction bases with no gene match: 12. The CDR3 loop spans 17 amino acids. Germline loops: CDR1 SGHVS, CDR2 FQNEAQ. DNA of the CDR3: TGTGCCAGCAGCTTACTCGGGGGGAGTAAAGGGCCCGGGGAGCTGTTTTTT. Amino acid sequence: CASSLLGGSKGPGELFF. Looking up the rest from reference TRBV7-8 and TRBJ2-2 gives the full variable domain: GAGVSQSPRYKVAKRGQDVALRCDPISGHVSLFWYQQALGQGPEFLTYFQNEAQLDKSGLPSDRFFAERPEGSVSTLKIQRTQQEDSAVYLCASSLLGGSKGPGELFFGEGSRLTVL.

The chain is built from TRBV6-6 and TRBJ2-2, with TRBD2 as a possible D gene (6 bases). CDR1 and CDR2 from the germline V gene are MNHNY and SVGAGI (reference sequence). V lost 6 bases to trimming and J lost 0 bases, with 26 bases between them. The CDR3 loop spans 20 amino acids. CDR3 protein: CASSNLRDSAYYPNTGELFF. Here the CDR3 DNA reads TGTGCCAGCAGCAACCTCCGGGACTCAGCATATTACCCGAACACCGGGGAGCTGTTTTTT.

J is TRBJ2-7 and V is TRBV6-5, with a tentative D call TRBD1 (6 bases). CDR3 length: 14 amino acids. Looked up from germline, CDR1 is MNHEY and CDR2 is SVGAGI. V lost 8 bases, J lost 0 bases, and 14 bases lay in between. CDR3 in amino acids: CASYAWDTSYEQYF. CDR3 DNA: TGTGCCAGCTATGCCTGGGACACCTCCTACGAGCAGTACTTC.

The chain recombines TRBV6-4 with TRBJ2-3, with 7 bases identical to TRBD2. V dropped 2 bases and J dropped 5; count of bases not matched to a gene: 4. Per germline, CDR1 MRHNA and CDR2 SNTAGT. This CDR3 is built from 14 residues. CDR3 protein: CASSDDSGGDTQYF. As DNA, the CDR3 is TGTGCCAGCAGTGACGATTCGGGGGGAGATACGCAGTATTTT.

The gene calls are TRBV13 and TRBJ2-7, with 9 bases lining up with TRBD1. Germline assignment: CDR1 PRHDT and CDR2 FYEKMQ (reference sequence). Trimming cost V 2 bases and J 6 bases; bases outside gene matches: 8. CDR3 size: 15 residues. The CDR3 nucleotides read TGTGCCAGCAGCTTACCCCCGGGACAGGGCACCGAGCAGTACTTC. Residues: CASSLPPGQGTEQYF.

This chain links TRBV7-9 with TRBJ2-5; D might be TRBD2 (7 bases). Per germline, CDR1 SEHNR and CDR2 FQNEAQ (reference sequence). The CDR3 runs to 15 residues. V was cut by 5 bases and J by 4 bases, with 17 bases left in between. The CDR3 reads CASSPRGGGVETQYF. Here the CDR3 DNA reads TGTGCCAGCAGCCCCCGGGGCGGGGGCGTAGAGACCCAGTACTTC.

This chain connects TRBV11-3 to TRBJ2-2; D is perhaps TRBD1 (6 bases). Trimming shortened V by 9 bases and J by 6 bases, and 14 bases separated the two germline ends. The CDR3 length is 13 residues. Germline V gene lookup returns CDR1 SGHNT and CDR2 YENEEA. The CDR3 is CASKATGSGELFF. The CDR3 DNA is TGTGCCAGTAAGGCCACAGGGTCCGGGGAGCTGTTTTTT. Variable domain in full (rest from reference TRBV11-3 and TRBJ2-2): EAGVVQSPRYKIIEKKQPVAFWCNPISGHNTLYWYLQNLGQGPELLIRYENEEAVDDSQLPKDRFSAERLKGVDSTLKIQPAELGDSAVYLCASKATGSGELFFGEGSRLTVL.